The 28 T cell receptor beta chains below come from one sample, sequenced in a study of blood T cell repertoires in COVID-19. This table comes from immunoSEQ multiplex PCR, and its TCRdb copy is limited to in-frame clones, with some not included. The sample gives tens of thousands of clones, 80% to 90% of which show up once; 5.8% is in the top ten. Specimen: peripheral blood. The receptors derive from a man between 45 and 60 years old with active COVID-19.

The genes are TRBV9 and TRBJ1-1; D is perhaps TRBD1 (5 bases). Trimming removed 2 bases from V and 0 bases from J, with 11 bases in between. The CDR3 length is 15 residues. Germline values: CDR1 SGDLS, CDR2 YYNGEE. The CDR3 loop is CASSVGGAVNTEAFF. In nucleotides, the CDR3 is TGTGCCAGCAGCGTGGGCGGGGCGGTGAACACTGAAGCTTTCTTT.

V usage is TRBV19 and J usage is TRBJ2-2; no clear D gene. Germline V gene lookup returns CDR1 LNHDA and CDR2 SQIVND (reference sequence). The CDR3 covers 13 residues. Trimming removed 7 bases from V and 4 bases from J, with 10 bases in between. The CDR3 DNA reads TGTGCCAGTAAAATCTCGGGCACCGGGGAGCTGTTTTTT. It translates to CASKISGTGELFF.

This clone showed up just a few times. The chain uses TRBV19 and TRBJ1-1, with 8 bases matching TRBD1. CDR1 and CDR2 (germline): LNHDA, SQIVND (reference sequence). The junction had 8 bases not matched to a gene; V was cut back by 5 bases and J by 0 bases. The CDR3 runs 16 residues. CDR3 sequence reads: CASSPQGAGVNTEAFF. Here the CDR3 DNA reads TGTGCCAGTAGTCCCCAGGGGGCCGGGGTGAACACTGAAGCTTTCTTT.

The V and J genes are TRBV3-1 (or the pseudogene TRBV3-2) and TRBJ2-7; 10 bases match TRBD1. V gave up 4 bases and J gave up 6 bases; unmatched junction bases: 9. CDR3 length equals 15 residues. CDR1 and CDR2 (germline): LGHDT, YNNKEL (reference sequence). CDR3 nucleotides: TGTGCCAGCAGCCTCCGGGACAGGGGCCCCCGCGAGCAGTACTTC. It specifies CASSLRDRGPREQYF.

The chain employs TRBV11-3 and TRBJ1-1, with D possibly matching TRBD1 (6 bases). V was cut by 0 bases and J by 11 bases, with 10 bases left in between. The CDR3 loop spans 12 amino acids. Germline CDR1 reads SGHNT; CDR2 reads YENEEA. The CDR3 nucleotides are TGTGCCAGCAGCTTAGAAACAGGGATGGCTTTCTTT. Translating it yields CASSLETGMAFF.

The chain couples TRBV7-6 to TRBJ2-1; 7 nucleotides match TRBD1. The ends lost 4 bases at V and 9 bases at J; junction bases unmatched: 3. CDR3 length: 12 amino acids. Germline V lookup: CDR1 SGHVS, CDR2 FNYEAQ. The CDR3 bases are TGTGCCAGCAGCTCACAGGGGACTGAGCAGTTCTTC. Residues: CASSSQGTEQFF.

The chain carries TRBV7-9 and TRBJ2-2; D gene ambiguous. CDR3 length: 13 residues. CDR1 and CDR2 from the germline V gene are SEHNR and FQNEAQ (reference sequence). V was cut by 2 bases and J by 6 bases, with 7 bases left in between. CDR3 in amino acids: CASSLPVAGELFF. CDR3 nucleotide sequence: TGTGCCAGCAGCTTACCGGTCGCCGGGGAGCTGTTTTTT. Using reference TRBV7-9 and TRBJ2-2 for the parts outside the CDR3, the full variable domain is DTGVSQNPRHKITKRGQNVTFRCDPISEHNRLYWYRQTLGQGPEFLTYFQNEAQLEKSRLLSDRFSAERPKGSFSTLEIQRTEQGDSAMYLCASSLPVAGELFFGEGSRLTVL.

This clone was seen only once. The genes are TRBV6-6 and TRBJ1-1; D perhaps matches TRBD1 (6 bases). Germline V lookup: CDR1 MNHNY, CDR2 SVGAGI (reference sequence). The length of the CDR3 is 11 residues. The germline V and J ends were trimmed by 11 bases and 2 bases, with 9 bases remaining between them. In DNA form, the CDR3 reads TGTGCCGTCAGGGGCAACACTGAAGCTTTCTTT. This encodes CAVRGNTEAFF.

The chain joins TRBV24-1 to TRBJ1-1; D is undetermined. The germline CDR1 and CDR2 sequences are KGHDR and SFDVKD. This CDR3 spans 12 amino acids. V was shortened by 8 bases and J by 1 base, with 7 bases between the two germline ends. CDR3: CATTRRNTEAFF. The DNA of the CDR3 is TGTGCCACCACCCGTAGGAACACTGAAGCTTTCTTT.

This sequence joins TRBV3-1 (or the pseudogene TRBV3-2) and TRBJ2-5; possible D gene TRBD2, 5 bases. CDR3 size: 14 residues. Germline CDR1 LGHDT, CDR2 YNNKEL (reference sequence). With 1 base removed from V and 5 bases from J, the gap between germline ends came to 11 bases. The CDR3 sequence: CASSQVPGLETQYF. The CDR3 DNA follows: TGTGCCAGCAGCCAAGTACCGGGGTTGGAGACCCAGTACTTC.

The chain carries TRBV6-5 and TRBJ1-6; 8 nucleotides line up with TRBD1. Germline V lookup: CDR1 MNHEY, CDR2 SVGAGI. The CDR3 spans 15 residues. Germline trimming cut 6 bases from V and 5 bases from J; bases unmatched to any gene: 6. The CDR3 DNA reads TGTGCCAGCAGACCGGACAGGGTCAATAATTCACCCCTCCACTTT. Encoded protein: CASRPDRVNNSPLHF.

The rearrangement uses TRBV19 and TRBJ2-7; possible D gene TRBD1, 5 bases. CDR1 and CDR2 from the germline V gene are LNHDA and SQIVND (reference sequence). Trimming took 4 bases from V and 2 from J, leaving 9 bases between them. This CDR3 is 13 amino acids long. The CDR3 DNA follows: TGTGCCAGTAGTACGACAGCAACCTACGAGCAGTACTTC. Its protein product is CASSTTATYEQYF. The full variable domain, in which reference TRBV19 and TRBJ2-7 provide the parts outside the CDR3, is DGGITQSPKYLFRKEGQNVTLSCEQNLNHDAMYWYRQDPGQGLRLIYYSQIVNDFQKGDIAEGYSVSREKKESFPLTVTSAQKNPTAFYLCASSTTATYEQYFGPGTRLTVT.

The chain recombines TRBV24-1 with TRBJ1-1; D perhaps matches TRBD1 (5 bases). CDR3 length: 13 residues. Trimming pared 7 bases from V and 4 bases from J, leaving 12 bases between. The germline V gene encodes CDR1 KGHDR and CDR2 SFDVKD. CDR3 coding DNA: TGTGCCACCAGGGGTGCGGGGGGCACTGAAGCTTTCTTT. This gives the protein CATRGAGGTEAFF.

This chain links TRBV6-5 with TRBJ2-7; no definite D call. Germline values: CDR1 MNHEY, CDR2 SVGAGI. V was cut by 6 bases and J by 3 bases, with 9 bases left in between. This CDR3 contains 12 residues. DNA of the CDR3: TGTGCCAGCAGCTCTGAGTTCTACGAGCAGTACTTC. Translated, it gives CASSSEFYEQYF.

This clone has just one count. This chain connects TRBV4-2 to TRBJ1-2; D is unresolved. CDR1 is LGHNA, CDR2 YNFKEQ, per germline. V dropped 5 bases and J dropped 11 bases, with 18 bases sitting between them. The CDR3 length is 13 residues. In DNA, the CDR3 is TGTGCCAGCAGCTCCCCGGGTCCATTGGGTTACACCTTC. Residues: CASSSPGPLGYTF.

The gene calls are TRBV18 and TRBJ1-1; TRBD1 aligns across 7 bases. J lost 3 bases, V lost 5 bases, and 6 bases had no gene match. The germline V gene encodes CDR1 KGHSH and CDR2 LQKENI. The CDR3 loop spans 14 amino acids. CDR3 nucleotides: TGTGCCAGCTCATTGACAGGGATGGACACTGAAGCTTTCTTT. Amino acids: CASSLTGMDTEAFF.

The chain has TRBV6-5 and TRBJ2-1; 9 nucleotides align to TRBD2. The CDR3 contains 15 residues. V shed 6 bases, J shed 4 bases, and the junction held 7 bases outside the gene matches. The germline CDR1 and CDR2 sequences are MNHEY and SVGAGI. As DNA, the CDR3 is TGTGCCAGCAGACTCGCGGGAGGGCGGTACAATGAGCAGTTCTTC. Residues: CASRLAGGRYNEQFF.

The chain couples TRBV7-3 to TRBJ1-2; D is uncertain. Germline V CDR1 and CDR2: SGHTA, FQGTGA. V lost 1 base, J lost 8 bases, and 17 bases lay in between. The CDR3 is 15 amino acids. CDR3 loop: CASSLSPGSSAGYTF. Here the CDR3 DNA reads TGTGCCAGCAGCTTAAGTCCTGGGAGTTCAGCCGGCTACACCTTC.

This clone came up once. The genes are TRBV5-1 and TRBJ2-7; 9 bases map to TRBD2. The junction had 10 bases not matched to a gene; V was cut back by 4 bases and J by 2 bases. The germline CDR1 and CDR2 sequences are SGHRS and YFSETQ. The CDR3 spans 16 residues. CDR3 loop: CASSPQPAGGAYEQYF. The CDR3 DNA sequence: TGCGCCAGCAGCCCCCAACCAGCGGGAGGCGCCTACGAGCAGTACTTC.

V usage is TRBV5-6 and J usage is TRBJ2-5; D is uncertain. Trimming took off 4 bases at V and 3 bases at J, with 22 bases between the two ends. This CDR3 contains 17 residues. Per germline, CDR1 SGHDT and CDR2 YYEEEE. The CDR3 region has the DNA TGTGCCAGCAGCCTTCTTCGCACCGCGATTCGGGAAGAGACCCAGTACTTC. Its translation: CASSLLRTAIREETQYF.

The V and J genes are TRBV18 and TRBJ1-1, with D possibly being TRBD1 (6 bases). With 3 bases removed from V and 8 bases from J, the gap between germline ends came to 19 bases. Germline CDR1 reads KGHSH; CDR2 reads LQKENI. This CDR3 has 15 residues. This CDR3 is CASSPFRTASREAFF. CDR3 DNA sequence: TGTGCCAGCTCACCGTTCAGGACAGCGAGTCGAGAAGCTTTCTTT. The full variable domain, in which reference TRBV18 and TRBJ1-1 provide the parts outside the CDR3, is NAGVMQNPRHLVRRRGQEARLRCSPMKGHSHVYWYRQLPEEGLKFMVYLQKENIIDESGMPKERFSAEFPKEGPSILRIQQVVRGDSAAYFCASSPFRTASREAFFGQGTRLTVV.

This sequence joins TRBV28 and TRBJ2-5; no clear D. Trimming removed 6 bases at V and 4 bases at J, with 6 bases between. Germline V lookup: CDR1 MDHEN, CDR2 SYDVKM. This CDR3 region has 11 residues. The CDR3 protein is CASSHLETQYF. CDR3 DNA sequence: TGTGCCAGCAGCCACTTAGAGACCCAGTACTTC.

The V and J genes are TRBV27 and TRBJ2-2, with a weak D call TRBD2 (6 bases). The CDR3 loop spans 17 amino acids. Germline CDR1 is MNHEY and CDR2 is SMNVEV (reference sequence). The V gene lost 4 bases and the J gene lost 0 bases, with 15 bases spanning the gap. The CDR3 loop reads CASSSPSLASNTGELFF. CDR3 in DNA: TGTGCCAGCAGTTCCCCTTCACTAGCCTCGAACACCGGGGAGCTGTTTTTT.

J is TRBJ1-6 and V is TRBV7-9; D gene ambiguous. Germline-derived CDR1 and CDR2 are SEHNR and FQNEAQ (reference sequence). V was pared by 10 bases and J by 14 bases, with 15 bases between. The CDR3 is made up of 11 amino acids. CDR3: CAIEVYRTLHF. The CDR3 DNA reads TGTGCCATCGAGGTGTATCGAACCCTCCACTTT.

The rearrangement joins TRBV5-1 to TRBJ2-1, with 9 nucleotides matching TRBD2. This CDR3 spans 14 amino acids. The V segment lost 4 bases and the J segment 7 bases; nucleotides outside the gene matches: 6. Germline values: CDR1 SGHRS, CDR2 YFSETQ. The CDR3 nucleotides are TGCGCCAGCAGCGAGAGCGGGAGGTTAAATGAGCAGTTCTTC. Residues: CASSESGRLNEQFF.

The chain is built from TRBV27 and TRBJ2-5; D gene unclear. Germline assignment: CDR1 MNHEY and CDR2 SMNVEV (reference sequence). Trimming shortened V by 5 bases and J by 4 bases, and 14 bases separated the two germline ends. The CDR3 covers 14 residues. The CDR3, as DNA: TGTGCCAGCAGTCCCGCCCGAGTTCGAGAGACCCAGTACTTC. Protein sequence: CASSPARVRETQYF.

The gene calls are TRBV18 and TRBJ2-5; D uncertain. V lost 0 bases and J 5 bases, leaving 4 bases between the germline ends. Per germline, CDR1 KGHSH and CDR2 LQKENI. The CDR3 consists of 12 residues. CDR3 DNA: TGTGCCAGCTCACCACCGGCCGAGACCCAGTACTTC. Translated: CASSPPAETQYF.

V gene TRBV5-8 combines with J gene TRBJ1-1, with TRBD1 as a possible D gene (6 bases). The CDR3 spans 16 residues. The V gene's germline CDR1 is SGHTS and CDR2 YDEGEE. V gave up 0 bases and J gave up 3 bases, with 15 bases separating them. CDR3 sequence: CASSLDPRGVYTEAFF. The CDR3 DNA sequence: TGTGCCAGCAGCTTGGACCCCAGGGGAGTGTACACTGAAGCTTTCTTT.